The rows below give T cell receptor beta chains drawn from one sample of a study of PD-1 blockade in classical Hodgkin lymphoma. Using immunoSEQ multiplex PCR, the repertoire was profiled, and TCRdb retains in-frame clones only, with some absent. The table records tens of thousands of clones, more than 70% of them present only once. This material consisted of peripheral blood mononuclear cells (PBMCs), taken at baseline. The receptors here all came from a human donor with classical Hodgkin lymphoma. CDR3s include the opening cysteine and the closing phenylalanine or tryptophan. Fields, in order: V gene, J gene, clone size, D gene, CDR3 protein, CDR3 DNA. A D gene is named only where the DNA matches it firmly. Rows give clone size only sometimes, using once, few, many, or a class for an expanded clone.

>TRBV11-2|TRBJ1-6|-|-
CASSLVYNSPLHF
TGTGCCAGCAGCTTAGTTTACAATTCACCCCTCCACTTT
>TRBV18|TRBJ2-7|-|-
CASSPGYEQYF
TGTGCCAGCTCACCAGGTTACGAGCAGTACTTC
>TRBV9|TRBJ2-5|-|-
CASSGWGAYQETQYF
TGTGCCAGCAGCGGGTGGGGGGCATACCAAGAGACCCAGTACTTC
>TRBV6-6|TRBJ2-1|-|-
CASSYGAGSSYNEQFF
TGTGCCAGCAGTTACGGTGCGGGGAGCTCCTACAATGAGCAGTTCTTC
>TRBV29-1|TRBJ2-1|-|TRBD1
CSVGDRTNEQFF
TGCAGCGTTGGGGACAGGACCAATGAGCAGTTCTTC
>TRBV14|TRBJ2-3|-|TRBD2
CASSRQRGGQGDTQYF
TGTGCCAGCAGCCGCCAACGGGGGGGCCAAGGAGATACGCAGTATTTT
>TRBV11-3|TRBJ2-4|-|TRBD1
CASSPGGTGSPQYF
TGTGCCAGCAGCCCAGGGGGGACAGGGTCCCCCCAGTACTTC
>TRBV29-1|TRBJ2-5|once|-
CSVGGHRGQETQYF
TGCAGCGTCGGGGGCCACAGGGGACAAGAGACCCAGTACTTC
>TRBV4-2|TRBJ2-5|-|-
CASSQEAGEETQYF
TGTGCCAGCAGCCAAGAGGCAGGGGAGGAGACCCAGTACTTC
>TRBV19|TRBJ1-5|-|TRBD1
CASIPRGGMGNQPQHF
TGTGCCAGTATCCCCAGGGGGGGTATGGGCAATCAGCCCCAGCATTTT
>TRBV30|TRBJ2-5|-|TRBD1
CAWSVFGTGGAETQYF
TGTGCCTGGAGTGTGTTCGGTACAGGGGGCGCTGAGACCCAGTACTTC
>TRBV5-1|TRBJ2-3|few|TRBD2
CASSSAAGEADTQYF
TGCGCCAGCAGCTCCGCAGCGGGGGAGGCAGATACGCAGTATTTT
>TRBV2|TRBJ2-7|-|TRBD1
CASRQDRESRPYEQYF
TGTGCCAGCAGACAAGACAGGGAGTCTCGGCCCTACGAGCAGTACTTC
>TRBV7-6|TRBJ2-7|-|-
CASSHPRDSYEQYF
TGTGCCAGCAGCCACCCCCGAGACTCCTACGAGCAGTACTTC
>TRBV4-3|TRBJ2-7|few|-
CASSYDRNYEQYF
TGCGCCAGCAGCTACGACAGAAACTACGAGCAGTACTTC
>TRBV19|TRBJ2-2|-|-
CASRRRSGDTGELFF
TGTGCCAGTAGAAGACGGTCAGGGGACACCGGGGAGCTGTTTTTT
>TRBV6-4|TRBJ2-3|-|TRBD2
CASSAFGEGTDTQYF
TGTGCCAGCAGTGCGTTCGGGGAGGGGACAGATACGCAGTATTTT
>TRBV7-2|TRBJ2-7|-|TRBD2
CASSLGSGGAGVEQYF
TGTGCCAGCAGCCTTGGTAGCGGGGGGGCCGGGGTCGAGCAGTACTTC
>TRBV6-5|TRBJ2-6|-|-
CASSGDSGANVLTF
TGTGCCAGCAGCGGCGACTCTGGGGCCAACGTCCTGACTTTC
>TRBV5-6|TRBJ2-3|-|-
CASSLGAAARQYF
TGTGCCAGCAGCTTAGGGGCCGCCGCTAGGCAGTATTTT
>TRBV11-3|TRBJ1-2|-|-
CASRQGRNYGYTF
TGTGCCAGCAGACAGGGCCGCAACTATGGCTACACCTTC
>TRBV5-4|TRBJ1-1|-|TRBD1
CASSPRPRTGRDTEAFF
TGTGCCAGCAGCCCCAGGCCCCGGACAGGGAGGGACACTGAAGCTTTCTTT
>TRBV7-9|TRBJ2-1|-|-
CASSLSTGFFSYNEQFF
TGTGCCAGCAGCTTAAGTACGGGATTCTTCTCCTACAATGAGCAGTTCTTC
>TRBV2|TRBJ2-7|-|-
CASSEEGYYEQYF
TGTGCCAGCAGTGAAGAAGGGTACTACGAGCAGTACTTC
>TRBV6-6|TRBJ2-1|-|-
CASSYSYRGSYNEQFF
TGTGCCAGCAGTTACTCGTATCGGGGCTCCTACAATGAGCAGTTCTTC
>TRBV6-1|TRBJ1-3|-|-
CASRASQGTGNTIYF
TGTGCCAGCAGGGCGAGCCAGGGGACCGGAAACACCATATATTTT
>TRBV7-2|TRBJ2-2|-|-
CASSLRGTGELFF
TGTGCCAGCAGCTTAAGGGGCACCGGGGAGCTGTTTTTT